The TCR beta chain described here comes from a study of blood T cell repertoires in COVID-19. Clones were read by immunoSEQ multiplex PCR, and TCRdb kept only the in-frame ones, dropping some. Of approximately 310,000 clones listed, approximately 83% are singletons. The CDR3 covers 17 residues. In germline, CDR1 is LGHDT, CDR2 YNNKEL (reference sequence). V lost 0 bases, J lost 9 bases, and 14 bases stayed unmatched. Specimen: PBMCs or T cells enriched from blood (not recorded which). This chain links TRBV3-1 (or the pseudogene TRBV3-2) with TRBJ1-2; 9 nucleotides align to TRBD1. The TCR comes from a man aged 30-40 years who had recovered from COVID-19. This CDR3 reads CASSQEVPRDRVFSYTF. CDR3 in DNA: TGTGCCAGCAGCCAAGAGGTCCCCCGGGACAGGGTGTTTAGCTACACCTTC.